This T cell receptor (beta chain) was observed in a study of technical replicates of blood from a handful of donors (TCRdb year 2017). The trim is 4 bases for V and 0 bases for J, with a gap of 7 bases between the germline ends. CDR1 is given as MNHEY and CDR2 as SMNVEV, both from the germline V gene (reference sequence). The CDR3 spans 14 residues, from the cysteine through the phenylalanine. Only the CDR3 portion is preserved as DNA: 42 bases, with reading frame beginning at the first base. The table lists this clone with a count of one. The clone's antigen remains unknown. Base-call qualities are not available, and no considerably larger clone is one nucleotide away. Library prep was done by the immunoSEQ multiplex PCR assay. The immuneACCESS repertoire file appears here via TCRdb, limited to in-frame rearrangements. These files lack a portion of the clones; in checked studies, under half of the deficit traces to unresolved V genes, and the cause of the others is not known. The sample records about 81,000 clones, 95% to 97% of which are singletons. The ten largest clones capture nearly 0.2% of the sample.

The chain couples TRBV27 to TRBJ2-1, with no D gene named confidently. This receptor was obtained from a human donor in good health. The sample taken for sequencing was T cells isolated from PBMCs. The DNA sequence is TGTGCCAGCAGTTATCAGGCCTCCTACAATGAGCAGTTCTTC. This sequence encodes CASSYQASYNEQFF.